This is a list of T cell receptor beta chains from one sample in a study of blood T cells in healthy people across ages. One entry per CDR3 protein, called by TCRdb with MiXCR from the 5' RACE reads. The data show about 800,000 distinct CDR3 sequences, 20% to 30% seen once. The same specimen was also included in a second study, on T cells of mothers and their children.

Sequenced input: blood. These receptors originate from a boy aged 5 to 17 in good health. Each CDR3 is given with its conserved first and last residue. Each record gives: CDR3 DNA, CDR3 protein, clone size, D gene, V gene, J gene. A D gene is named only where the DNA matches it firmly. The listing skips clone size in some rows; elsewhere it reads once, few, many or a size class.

TGCAGTGCTAGCTCGGACACTGAAGCTTTCTTT	CSASSDTEAFF	-	-	TRBV20-1	TRBJ1-1
TGTGCCAGTTGCCAGGGTTCTGGGGAGCAGTACTTC	CASCQGSGEQYF	-	-	TRBV12-3/TRBV12-4	TRBJ2-5
TGTGCCAGCAGTGGTAGCGGGCCCTACGAGCAGTACTTC	CASSGSGPYEQYF	-	TRBD2	TRBV6-2/TRBV6-3	TRBJ2-7
TGTGCCAGCAGTCTGAAGTCTGCAACTAATGAAAAACTGTTTTTT	CASSLKSATNEKLFF	-	-	TRBV28	TRBJ1-4
TGTGCCACCAGTTTCGACCGCGGGTACCAAGAGACCCAGTACTTC	CATSFDRGYQETQYF	-	-	TRBV15	TRBJ2-5
TGTGCCAGCAGTGCACTAGCGGGAGGGCCCCCAGATACGCAGTATTTT	CASSALAGGPPDTQYF	few	TRBD2	TRBV28	TRBJ2-3
TGTGCCAGCAGGACTTCAGGGTACACCGGGGAGCTGTTTTTT	CASRTSGYTGELFF	-	-	TRBV3-1	TRBJ2-2
TGTGCCAGCAGCGGCGCCAGGGGCGGGGAGCTGTTTTTT	CASSGARGGELFF	few	-	TRBV9	TRBJ2-2
TGTGCCAGCAGTCTCTTGGGCGGGGGAACCTACGAGCAGTACTTC	CASSLLGGGTYEQYF	many	TRBD2	TRBV12-3/TRBV12-4	TRBJ2-7
TGTGCCAGCAGTCAGCAGAGTATACAGCAGTATTTT	CASSQQSIQQYF	-	-	TRBV28	TRBJ2-3
TGTGCCAGCAGCCAACACGGCCATGAGCAGTTCTTC	CASSQHGHEQFF	few	-	TRBV14	TRBJ2-1
TGCGCCAGCAGCCCAGGACTAGCGGACCACAATGAGCAGTTCTTC	CASSPGLADHNEQFF	-	TRBD2	TRBV4-3	TRBJ2-1
TGTGCCAGCAGGGGAGTTGAAGCTTTCTTT	CASRGVEAFF	-	-	TRBV12-3/TRBV12-4	TRBJ1-1
TGTGCCAGCAGCGGACTAGCGGGACCCTACGAGCAGTACTTC	CASSGLAGPYEQYF	many	TRBD2	TRBV6-2/TRBV6-3	TRBJ2-7
TGCAGCGTTGAAGATCTGGGCAGGGGCTCCTACAATGAGCAGTTCTTC	CSVEDLGRGSYNEQFF	-	-	TRBV29-1	TRBJ2-1
TGTGCCAGCAGTGAATTCCCCCCCCGGGGGCGGGAGACCCAGTACTTC	CASSEFPPRGRETQYF	few	-	TRBV6-1	TRBJ2-5
TGTGCCAGTAGGACTGCGACTAGCGGGTACAATGAGCAGTTCTTC	CASRTATSGYNEQFF	-	TRBD2	TRBV19	TRBJ2-1
TGTGCCAGCAGGGCCCGATTGACCTTTGGCGGCAATCAGCCCCAGCATTTT	CASRARLTFGGNQPQHF	few	-	TRBV2	TRBJ1-5
TGTGCCAGCAGCCAAGGTGGGGACTCAAGCTCCTACGAGCAGTACTTC	CASSQGGDSSSYEQYF	few	-	TRBV14	TRBJ2-7
TGTGCCAGCAGTTACTCCAGTGTGACAGATACGCAGTATTTT	CASSYSSVTDTQYF	-	-	TRBV6-5	TRBJ2-3
TGTGCCAGCAGCCAGACTAGCGGGAGCCCCCCCGAGACCCAGTACTTC	CASSQTSGSPPETQYF	few	TRBD2	TRBV7-9	TRBJ2-5
TGCGCCAGCAGCACTAGACAGGGTTACACCGGGGAGCTGTTTTTT	CASSTRQGYTGELFF	-	TRBD1	TRBV5-1	TRBJ2-2
TGCGCCAGCAGCCAAACTAGCGGAGGGGCCTACGAGCAGTACTTC	CASSQTSGGAYEQYF	-	TRBD2	TRBV4-1	TRBJ2-7
TGTGCCAGCAGTTACTCGGGTGCTGAAGCTTTCTTT	CASSYSGAEAFF	many	-	TRBV6-6	TRBJ1-1
TGCGGGGCGGGAGGGAACGAGCAGTACTTC	CGAGGNEQYF	few	TRBD2	TRBV20-1	TRBJ2-7
TGTGCCAGCACCCAAGGAGGCGACAGGGTGGATGGCTACACCTTC	CASTQGGDRVDGYTF	-	TRBD1	TRBV28	TRBJ1-2
TGTGCCAGCAGCCAAGGGGGGGTCACTGCAGCTTTCTTT	CASSQGGVTAAFF	-	-	TRBV6-5	TRBJ1-1
TGCAGTGCCCCAACAGGGTCCGTAGCCAAAAACATTCAGTACTTC	CSAPTGSVAKNIQYF	-	-	TRBV20-1	TRBJ2-4
TGTGCCAGCAGCTTCCGGGAGCCCGAAGAGACCCAGTACTTC	CASSFREPEETQYF	-	-	TRBV7-2	TRBJ2-5
TGCAGTGCTAGAGGACAGGTGGTAGTACGGGACACTGAAGCTTCCTTT	CSARGQVVVRDTEASF	-	-	TRBV20-1	TRBJ1-1
TGCAGTGCTAGTGCTAGCGGGGCTTCCTACGAGCAGTACTTC	CSASASGASYEQYF	-	TRBD2	TRBV20-1	TRBJ2-7
TGTGCCAGCCGGAACCGGAACACTGAAGCTTTCTTT	CASRNRNTEAFF	few	-	TRBV7-8	TRBJ1-1
TGTGCCACGATGGAGATCTACGAGCAGTACTTC	CATMEIYEQYF	-	-	TRBV6-1	TRBJ2-7
TGTGCCATCAGTGAGGGGCAGGCAGGGGGTCAAGAGACCCAGTACTTC	CAISEGQAGGQETQYF	-	TRBD1	TRBV10-3	TRBJ2-5
TGTGCCAGCAGTTCCTCCGGGACAGGGGTGGAGGAAAAACTGTTTTTT	CASSSSGTGVEEKLFF	few	TRBD1	TRBV28	TRBJ1-4
TGTGCTAGCAGCTTAGCCGGGACAGGATACGCCCATGAGCAGTTCTTC	CASSLAGTGYAHEQFF	-	TRBD1	TRBV7-7	TRBJ2-1
TGTGCCAGCAGCCGCCCGTTGAGCTACACCTTC	CASSRPLSYTF	few	-	TRBV13	TRBJ1-2
TGTGCCAGCAGCTTGGCCGGCAGTTCTTACACTGAAGCTTTCTTT	CASSLAGSSYTEAFF	few	-	TRBV5-5	TRBJ1-1
TGTGCCAGCAGCCAAGTGCCGCGGGAAAGCACAGATACGCAGTATTTT	CASSQVPRESTDTQYF	-	-	TRBV3-1	TRBJ2-3
TGTGCCAGCAGTGACTCGGCAGGGGGAAATTCACCCCTCCACTTT	CASSDSAGGNSPLHF	few	TRBD1	TRBV6-4	TRBJ1-6
TGTGCCAGCAGCCAAGCACGTGATACGCAGTATTTT	CASSQARDTQYF	-	-	TRBV3-1	TRBJ2-3
TGCAGCGCCGACAGCACAGAGGAGACCCAGTACTTC	CSADSTEETQYF	many	-	TRBV29-1	TRBJ2-5
TGTGCCAGCAGCTTGGTGGCGGGGGGGCGGAACATTCAGTACTTC	CASSLVAGGRNIQYF	few	TRBD2	TRBV5-8	TRBJ2-4
TGTGCCAGCAGTTTTCTTCGGAAGAGCGGTAATTACAATGAGCAGTTCTTC	CASSFLRKSGNYNEQFF	few	-	TRBV27	TRBJ2-1
TGCGCCAGCAGCCAAGATCCGGCCGGAGACATTCAGTACTTC	CASSQDPAGDIQYF	few	-	TRBV4-3	TRBJ2-4
TGCAGCGTTGTGGTGGGGATCGAAGAGACCCAGTACTTC	CSVVVGIEETQYF	few	-	TRBV29-1	TRBJ2-5